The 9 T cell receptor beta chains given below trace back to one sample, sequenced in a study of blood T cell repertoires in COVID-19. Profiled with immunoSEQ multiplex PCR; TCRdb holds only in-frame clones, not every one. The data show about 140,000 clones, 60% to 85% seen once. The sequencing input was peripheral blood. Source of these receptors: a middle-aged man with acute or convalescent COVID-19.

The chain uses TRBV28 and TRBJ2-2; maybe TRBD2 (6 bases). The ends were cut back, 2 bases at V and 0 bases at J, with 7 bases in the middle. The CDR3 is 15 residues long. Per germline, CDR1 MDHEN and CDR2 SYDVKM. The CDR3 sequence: CASSLPGANTGELFF. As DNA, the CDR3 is TGTGCCAGCAGTTTACCGGGAGCGAACACCGGGGAGCTGTTTTTT.

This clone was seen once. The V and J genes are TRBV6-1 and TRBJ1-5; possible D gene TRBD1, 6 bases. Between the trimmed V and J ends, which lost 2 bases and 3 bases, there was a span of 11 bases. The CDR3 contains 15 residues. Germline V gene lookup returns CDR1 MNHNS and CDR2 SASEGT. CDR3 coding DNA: TGTGCCAGCAGTGAATATAGGACAGTCAATCAGCCCCAGCATTTT. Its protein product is CASSEYRTVNQPQHF.

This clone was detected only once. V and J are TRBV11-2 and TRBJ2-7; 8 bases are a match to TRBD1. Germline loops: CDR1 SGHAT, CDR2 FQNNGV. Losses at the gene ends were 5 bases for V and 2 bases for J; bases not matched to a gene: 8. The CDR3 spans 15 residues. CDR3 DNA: TGTGCCAGCAGCCCCCGTGGGGACAGGACCTACGAGCAGTACGTC. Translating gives CASSPRGDRTYEQYV.

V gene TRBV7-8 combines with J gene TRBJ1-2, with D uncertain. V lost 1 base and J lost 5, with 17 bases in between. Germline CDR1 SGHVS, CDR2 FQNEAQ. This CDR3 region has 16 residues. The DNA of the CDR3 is TGTGCCAGCAGCTTAGGTCGGGTTCTTGATCCGTATGGCTACACCTTC. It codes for CASSLGRVLDPYGYTF.

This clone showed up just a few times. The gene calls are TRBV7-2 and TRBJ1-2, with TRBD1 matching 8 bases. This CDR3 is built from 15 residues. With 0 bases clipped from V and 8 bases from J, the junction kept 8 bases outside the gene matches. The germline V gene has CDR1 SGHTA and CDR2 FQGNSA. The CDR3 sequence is CASSLAQDRVRGYTF. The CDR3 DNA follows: TGTGCCAGCAGCTTAGCACAGGACAGGGTCCGGGGCTACACCTTC. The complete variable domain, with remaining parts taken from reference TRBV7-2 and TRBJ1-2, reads GAGVSQSPSNKVTEKGKDVELRCDPISGHTALYWYRQSLGQGLEFLIYFQGNSAPDKSGLPSDRFSAERTGGSVSTLTIQRTQQEDSAVYLCASSLAQDRVRGYTFGSGTRLTVV.

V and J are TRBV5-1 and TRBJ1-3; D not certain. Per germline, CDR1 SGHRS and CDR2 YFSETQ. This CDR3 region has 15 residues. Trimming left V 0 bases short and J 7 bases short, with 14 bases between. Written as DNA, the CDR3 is TGCGCCAGCAGCTTGGCCGGAGGGCCTGAGAACACCATATATTTT. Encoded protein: CASSLAGGPENTIYF. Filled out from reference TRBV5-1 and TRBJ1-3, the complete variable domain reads KAGVTQTPRYLIKTRGQQVTLSCSPISGHRSVSWYQQTPGQGLQFLFEYFSETQRNKGNFPGRFSGRQFSNSRSEMNVSTLELGDSALYLCASSLAGGPENTIYFGEGSWLTVV.

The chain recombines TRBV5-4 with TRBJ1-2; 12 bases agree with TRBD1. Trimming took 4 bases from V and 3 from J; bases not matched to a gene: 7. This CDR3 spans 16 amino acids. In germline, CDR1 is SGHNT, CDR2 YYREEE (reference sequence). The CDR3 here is CASSLTGTGGDYGYTF. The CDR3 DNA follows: TGTGCCAGCAGCCTGACCGGGACAGGGGGCGACTATGGCTACACCTTC.

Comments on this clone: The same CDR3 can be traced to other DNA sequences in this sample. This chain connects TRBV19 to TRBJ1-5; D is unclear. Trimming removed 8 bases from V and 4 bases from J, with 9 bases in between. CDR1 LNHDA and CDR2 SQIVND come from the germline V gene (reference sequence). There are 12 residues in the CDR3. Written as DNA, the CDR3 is TGTGCCAGTTCGAGTTTTAATCAGCCCCAGCATTTT. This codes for CASSSFNQPQHF. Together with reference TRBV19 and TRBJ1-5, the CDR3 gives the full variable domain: DGGITQSPKYLFRKEGQNVTLSCEQNLNHDAMYWYRQDPGQGLRLIYYSQIVNDFQKGDIAEGYSVSREKKESFPLTVTSAQKNPTAFYLCASSSFNQPQHFGDGTRLSIL.

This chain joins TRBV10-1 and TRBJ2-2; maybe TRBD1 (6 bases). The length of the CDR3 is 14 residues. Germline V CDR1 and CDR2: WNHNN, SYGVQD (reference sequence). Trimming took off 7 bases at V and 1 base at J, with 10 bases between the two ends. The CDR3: CASKPGQNTGELFF. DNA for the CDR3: TGCGCCAGCAAACCGGGACAGAACACCGGGGAGCTGTTTTTT.